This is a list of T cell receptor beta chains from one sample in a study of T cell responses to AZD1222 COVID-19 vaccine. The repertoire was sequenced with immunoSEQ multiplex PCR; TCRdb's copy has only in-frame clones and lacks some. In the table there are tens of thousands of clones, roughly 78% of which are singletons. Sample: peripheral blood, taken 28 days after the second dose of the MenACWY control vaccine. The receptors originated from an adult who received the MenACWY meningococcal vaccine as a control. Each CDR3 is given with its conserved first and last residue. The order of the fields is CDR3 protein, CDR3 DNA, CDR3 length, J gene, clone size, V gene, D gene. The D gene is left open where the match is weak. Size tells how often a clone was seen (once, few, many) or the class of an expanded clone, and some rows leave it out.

CDR3aa: CASSISGSPGHTDTQYF
CDR3nt: TGTGCCAGTAGTATTTCGGGCAGCCCGGGACACACAGATACGCAGTATTTT
len: 17
j_gene: TRBJ2-3
abundance: few
v_gene: TRBV19
d_gene: .

CDR3aa: CASSLVSTNEQFF
CDR3nt: TGCGCCAGCAGCTTGGTGTCGACGAATGAGCAGTTCTTC
len: 13
j_gene: TRBJ2-1
abundance: .
v_gene: TRBV5-1
d_gene: .

CDR3aa: CAWGSGGNTIYF
CDR3nt: TGTGCCTGGGGCTCGGGGGGAAACACCATATATTTT
len: 12
j_gene: TRBJ1-3
abundance: .
v_gene: TRBV30
d_gene: .

CDR3aa: CASSSASATNEKLFF
CDR3nt: TGTGCCAGCAGTTCTGCTTCCGCAACTAATGAAAAACTGTTTTTT
len: 15
j_gene: TRBJ1-4
abundance: .
v_gene: TRBV28
d_gene: .

CDR3aa: CASSLEGTGAWEQFF
CDR3nt: TGTGCCAGCAGCTTGGAGGGAACAGGGGCTTGGGAGCAGTTCTTC
len: 15
j_gene: TRBJ2-1
abundance: .
v_gene: TRBV5-5
d_gene: TRBD1

CDR3aa: CASSSESLQETQYF
CDR3nt: TGTGCCAGCAGCTCGGAGTCTCTCCAAGAGACCCAGTACTTC
len: 14
j_gene: TRBJ2-5
abundance: .
v_gene: TRBV5-4
d_gene: .

CDR3aa: CASSFQTGNRSPLHF
CDR3nt: TGTGCCAGCAGCTTTCAAACAGGGAACAGATCACCCCTCCACTTT
len: 15
j_gene: TRBJ1-6
abundance: .
v_gene: TRBV5-4
d_gene: .

CDR3aa: CASSVDPLAGVKNEQYF
CDR3nt: TGTGCCAGCAGCGTAGACCCCCTAGCGGGAGTAAAAAACGAGCAGTACTTC
len: 17
j_gene: TRBJ2-7
abundance: .
v_gene: TRBV9
d_gene: TRBD2

CDR3aa: CASRRTVNEKLFF
CDR3nt: TGTGCCAGCCGACGGACAGTTAATGAAAAACTGTTTTTT
len: 13
j_gene: TRBJ1-4
abundance: .
v_gene: TRBV2
d_gene: .

CDR3aa: CASSQDTGPLLTIYF
CDR3nt: TGCGCCAGCAGCCAAGATACGGGACCTCTACTAACCATATATTTT
len: 15
j_gene: TRBJ1-3
abundance: few
v_gene: TRBV4-1
d_gene: .

CDR3aa: CASRRVLANYGYTF
CDR3nt: TGTGCAAGTCGTCGGGTCTTAGCTAACTATGGCTACACCTTC
len: 14
j_gene: TRBJ1-2
abundance: .
v_gene: TRBV12-2
d_gene: .

CDR3aa: CASSSMGDTQYF
CDR3nt: TGTGCCAGCAGCTCCATGGGGGATACGCAGTATTTT
len: 12
j_gene: TRBJ2-3
abundance: .
v_gene: TRBV12-3/TRBV12-4
d_gene: .

CDR3aa: CASKEDAGELFF
CDR3nt: TGTGCCAGCAAGGAGGACGCCGGGGAGCTGTTTTTT
len: 12
j_gene: TRBJ2-2
abundance: .
v_gene: TRBV9
d_gene: .

CDR3aa: CASSPTWNTGELFF
CDR3nt: TGCGCCAGCAGCCCCACGTGGAACACCGGGGAGCTGTTTTTT
len: 14
j_gene: TRBJ2-2
abundance: .
v_gene: TRBV5-1
d_gene: .

CDR3aa: CASSKNPGGNQPQHF
CDR3nt: TGTGCCAGCAGCAAAAACCCCGGGGGCAATCAGCCCCAGCATTTT
len: 15
j_gene: TRBJ1-5
abundance: few
v_gene: TRBV21-1
d_gene: .

CDR3aa: CASSRGGVPYEQYF
CDR3nt: TGTGCCAGCAGCCGTGGTGGGGTACCCTACGAGCAGTACTTC
len: 14
j_gene: TRBJ2-7
abundance: once
v_gene: TRBV7-6
d_gene: .

CDR3aa: CASTYGQNLDTQYF
CDR3nt: TGTGCCAGCACCTACGGACAAAACCTGGATACGCAGTATTTT
len: 14
j_gene: TRBJ2-3
abundance: few
v_gene: TRBV6-5
d_gene: .

CDR3aa: CAGFSIIYGYTF
CDR3nt: TGTGCCGGTTTCAGCATTATCTATGGCTACACCTTC
len: 12
j_gene: TRBJ1-2
abundance: .
v_gene: TRBV28
d_gene: .

CDR3aa: CASSPKQGSINQPQHF
CDR3nt: TGTGCCAGCTCACCAAAGCAGGGTTCTATTAATCAGCCCCAGCATTTT
len: 16
j_gene: TRBJ1-5
abundance: .
v_gene: TRBV18
d_gene: .

CDR3aa: CASSQDFGSYNEQFF
CDR3nt: TGTGCCAGCAGCCAAGATTTCGGGTCCTACAATGAGCAGTTCTTC
len: 15
j_gene: TRBJ2-1
abundance: .
v_gene: TRBV3-1/TRBV3-2
d_gene: .

CDR3aa: CASSDIEETQYF
CDR3nt: TGTGCCAGCAGTGACATAGAAGAGACCCAGTACTTC
len: 12
j_gene: TRBJ2-5
abundance: .
v_gene: TRBV6-1
d_gene: .

CDR3aa: CATSRVNRDDEQYF
CDR3nt: TGTGCCACCAGCAGAGTAAACAGGGACGACGAGCAGTACTTC
len: 14
j_gene: TRBJ2-7
abundance: once
v_gene: TRBV15
d_gene: .

CDR3aa: CASRQGASSTEAFF
CDR3nt: TGTGCCAGCCGGCAGGGGGCCTCGAGCACTGAAGCTTTCTTT
len: 14
j_gene: TRBJ1-1
abundance: .
v_gene: TRBV6-5
d_gene: TRBD1

CDR3aa: CASSSGGAGNQPQHF
CDR3nt: TGTGCCAGCAGCTCGGGGGGGGCTGGCAATCAGCCCCAGCATTTT
len: 15
j_gene: TRBJ1-5
abundance: .
v_gene: TRBV6-5
d_gene: .

CDR3aa: CASSIGTGIDTQYF
CDR3nt: TGTGCCAGTAGTATAGGCACAGGGATAGATACGCAGTATTTT
len: 14
j_gene: TRBJ2-3
abundance: .
v_gene: TRBV19
d_gene: .

CDR3aa: CASSQAQGTTQYF
CDR3nt: TGTGCCAGCAGCCAGGCCCAGGGCACGACCCAGTACTTC
len: 13
j_gene: TRBJ2-5
abundance: once
v_gene: TRBV7-8
d_gene: .

CDR3aa: CASSVDPGDTQYF
CDR3nt: TGTGCCAGCAGCGTAGACCCTGGAGATACGCAGTATTTT
len: 13
j_gene: TRBJ2-3
abundance: .
v_gene: TRBV9
d_gene: .

CDR3aa: CASSSLMRTNEAFF
CDR3nt: TGTGCCAGCAGCTCGCTCATGAGGACAAACGAAGCTTTCTTT
len: 14
j_gene: TRBJ1-1
abundance: once
v_gene: TRBV7-9
d_gene: .

CDR3aa: CASQSRESNYGYTF
CDR3nt: TGTGCCAGCCAATCTAGAGAGAGCAACTATGGCTACACCTTC
len: 14
j_gene: TRBJ1-2
abundance: .
v_gene: TRBV6-5
d_gene: .

CDR3aa: CASSYSNYPAEAFF
CDR3nt: TGTGCCAGCAGTTACTCGAATTACCCGGCTGAAGCTTTCTTT
len: 14
j_gene: TRBJ1-1
abundance: .
v_gene: TRBV6-5
d_gene: .

CDR3aa: CASSYSSSYEQYF
CDR3nt: TGTGCCAGCAGTTACTCGAGCTCCTACGAGCAGTACTTC
len: 13
j_gene: TRBJ2-7
abundance: .
v_gene: TRBV6-6
d_gene: .

CDR3aa: CASSLMDTGELFF
CDR3nt: TGCGCCAGCAGCTTAATGGACACCGGGGAGCTGTTTTTT
len: 13
j_gene: TRBJ2-2
abundance: few
v_gene: TRBV5-1
d_gene: .

CDR3aa: CASSPAGTGELFF
CDR3nt: TGTGCCAGTAGTCCCGCAGGCACCGGGGAGCTGTTTTTT
len: 13
j_gene: TRBJ2-2
abundance: .
v_gene: TRBV19
d_gene: .

CDR3aa: CASSGGDQGLNQPQHF
CDR3nt: TGTGCCAGCAGTGGTGGGGACCAAGGATTAAATCAGCCCCAGCATTTT
len: 16
j_gene: TRBJ1-5
abundance: .
v_gene: TRBV25-1
d_gene: .

CDR3aa: CASSSSGTGGRNEQFF
CDR3nt: TGTGCCAGCAGTTCCTCCGGGACAGGGGGAAGGAATGAGCAGTTCTTC
len: 16
j_gene: TRBJ2-1
abundance: .
v_gene: TRBV28
d_gene: TRBD1

CDR3aa: CASSLAGQGSYNSPLHF
CDR3nt: TGTGCCAGCAGTTTGGCAGGACAGGGCTCTTATAATTCACCCCTCCACTTT
len: 17
j_gene: TRBJ1-6
abundance: .
v_gene: TRBV6-2/TRBV6-3
d_gene: TRBD1

CDR3aa: CASSGEGAGQQPQHF
CDR3nt: TGTGCCAGCAGTGGGGAAGGGGCGGGACAGCAGCCCCAGCATTTT
len: 15
j_gene: TRBJ1-5
abundance: .
v_gene: TRBV28
d_gene: TRBD1

CDR3aa: CASSTRDRATEAFF
CDR3nt: TGTGCCAGTAGTACCCGGGACAGGGCCACTGAAGCTTTCTTT
len: 14
j_gene: TRBJ1-1
abundance: .
v_gene: TRBV19
d_gene: TRBD1

CDR3aa: CATDRGDTEAFF
CDR3nt: TGTGCCACTGACAGGGGGGACACTGAAGCTTTCTTT
len: 12
j_gene: TRBJ1-1
abundance: .
v_gene: TRBV18
d_gene: TRBD1

CDR3aa: CASSYSGRGGEKLFF
CDR3nt: TGTGCCAGCAGTTACTCAGGGAGGGGAGGTGAAAAACTGTTTTTT
len: 15
j_gene: TRBJ1-4
abundance: .
v_gene: TRBV6-5
d_gene: .

CDR3aa: CASKSGANWTQHF
CDR3nt: TGTGCCAGTAAGTCCGGGGCGAATTGGACCCAGCATTTT
len: 13
j_gene: TRBJ1-5
abundance: .
v_gene: TRBV19
d_gene: .